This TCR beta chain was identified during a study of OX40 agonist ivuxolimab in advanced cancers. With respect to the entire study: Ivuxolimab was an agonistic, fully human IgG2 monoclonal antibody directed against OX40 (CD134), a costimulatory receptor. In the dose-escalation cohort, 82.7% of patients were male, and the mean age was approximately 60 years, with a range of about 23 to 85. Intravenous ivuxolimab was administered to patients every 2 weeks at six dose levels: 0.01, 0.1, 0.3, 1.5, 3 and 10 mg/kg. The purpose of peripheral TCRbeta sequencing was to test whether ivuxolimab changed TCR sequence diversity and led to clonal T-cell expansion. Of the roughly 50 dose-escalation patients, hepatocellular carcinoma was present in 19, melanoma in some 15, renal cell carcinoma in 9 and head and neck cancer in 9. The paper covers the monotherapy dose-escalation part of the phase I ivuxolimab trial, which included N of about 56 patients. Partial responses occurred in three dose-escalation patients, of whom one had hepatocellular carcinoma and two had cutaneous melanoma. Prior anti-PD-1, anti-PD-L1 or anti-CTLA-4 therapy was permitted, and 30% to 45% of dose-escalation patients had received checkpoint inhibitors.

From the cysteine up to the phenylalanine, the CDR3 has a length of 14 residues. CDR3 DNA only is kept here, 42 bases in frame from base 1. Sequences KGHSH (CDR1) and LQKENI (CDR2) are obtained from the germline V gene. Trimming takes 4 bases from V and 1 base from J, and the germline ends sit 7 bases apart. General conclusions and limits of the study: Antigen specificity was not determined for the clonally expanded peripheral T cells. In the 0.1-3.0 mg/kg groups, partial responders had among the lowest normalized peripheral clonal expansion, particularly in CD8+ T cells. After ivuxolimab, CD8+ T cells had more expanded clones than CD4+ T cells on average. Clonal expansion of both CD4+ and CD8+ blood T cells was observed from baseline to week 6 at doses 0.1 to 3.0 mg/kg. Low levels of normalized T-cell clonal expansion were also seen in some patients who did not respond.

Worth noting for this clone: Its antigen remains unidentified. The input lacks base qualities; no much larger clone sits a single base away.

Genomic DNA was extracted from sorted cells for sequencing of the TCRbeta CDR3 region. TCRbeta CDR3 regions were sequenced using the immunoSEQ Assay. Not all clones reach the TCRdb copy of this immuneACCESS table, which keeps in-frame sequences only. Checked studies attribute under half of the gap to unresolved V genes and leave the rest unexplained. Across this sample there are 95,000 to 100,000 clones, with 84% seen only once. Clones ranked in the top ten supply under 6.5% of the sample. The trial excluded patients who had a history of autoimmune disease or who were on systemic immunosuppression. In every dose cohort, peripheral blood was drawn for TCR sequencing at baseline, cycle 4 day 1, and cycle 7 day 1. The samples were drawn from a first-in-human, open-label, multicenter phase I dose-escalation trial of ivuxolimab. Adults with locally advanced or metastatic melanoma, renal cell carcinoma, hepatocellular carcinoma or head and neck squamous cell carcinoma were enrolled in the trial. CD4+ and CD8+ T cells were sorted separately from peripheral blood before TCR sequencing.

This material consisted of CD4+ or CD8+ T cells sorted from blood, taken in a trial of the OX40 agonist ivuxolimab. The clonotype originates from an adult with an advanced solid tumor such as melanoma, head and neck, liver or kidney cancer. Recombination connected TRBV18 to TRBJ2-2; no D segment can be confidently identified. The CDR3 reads CASSRARNTGELFF. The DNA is TGTGCCAGCTCACGGGCGAGGAACACCGGGGAGCTGTTTTTT. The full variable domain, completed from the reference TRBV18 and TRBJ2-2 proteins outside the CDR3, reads NAGVMQNPRHLVRRRGQEARLRCSPMKGHSHVYWYRQLPEEGLKFMVYLQKENIIDESGMPKERFSAEFPKEGPSILRIQQVVRGDSAAYFCASSRARNTGELFFGEGSRLTVL.